This TCR beta chain derives from a study of CD8+CD57+ T cells in acquired aplastic anemia. Genomic DNA provided the template from which TCR beta VDJ and CDR3 profiles were obtained. MiXCR, run by TCRdb on the reads, gives a single entry per CDR3 protein. The sample has roughly 200,000 distinct CDR3 sequences, less than 65% seen once. CDR3 length equals 13 residues. Germline V gene lookup returns CDR1 MNHNY and CDR2 SVGAGI (reference sequence). V lost 5 bases and J 4 bases, leaving 11 bases between the germline ends. Before being chosen for sequencing, patients had shown CD8+CD57+ cell expansion by flow cytometry.

The chain combines TRBV6-6 with TRBJ2-5; the D gene could be TRBD1 or TRBD2 (5 bases each). Sequences were obtained from sorted CD4+, CD8+, or CD8+CD57+ T cells (not recorded which) from PBMCs. This sequence was found in a human donor with aplastic anemia. CDR3 protein: CASSHDSGETQYF. The CDR3 bases are TGTGCCAGCAGTCACGACAGCGGAGAGACCCAGTACTTC.